What follows is one TCR beta chain and its context. Antigen unknown. The data were obtained in a study of T-cell reconstitution after alpha-beta-depleted transplantation in children. Study-level findings and limits: T-cell counts and diversity at one year post-transplant came mainly from newly produced T cells. The high TCRbeta diversity at day 60 in some patients came from surviving recipient T cells and thymic progenitors. Several hundred expanded graft clones reportedly gave rise to the alpha-beta T cells present about two months after transplant.

Trimming left V 3 bases short and J 4 bases short, with 10 bases between. This CDR3 has 13 amino acids. Germline V gene data show CDR1 as SGHRS and CDR2 as YFSETQ. Unique molecular identifiers tagged the TCRbeta library. TCRdb called the PCR reads again in MiXCR, with one record for every CDR3 protein. The sample shows 700,000 or so distinct CDR3 sequences, around 13% of them seen only once. The sequence came from a girl aged 2 to 9 with congenital amegakaryocytic thrombocytopenia, due to receive a stem cell transplant. Sequenced material: PBMCs, taken before TCRalphabeta/CD19-depleted stem cell transplant. The chain couples TRBV5-1 to TRBJ1-1; D call uncertain. As DNA, the CDR3 is TGCGCCAGCAGCTCCCGGGGTGGCACTGAAGCTTTCTTT. It specifies CASSSRGGTEAFF.